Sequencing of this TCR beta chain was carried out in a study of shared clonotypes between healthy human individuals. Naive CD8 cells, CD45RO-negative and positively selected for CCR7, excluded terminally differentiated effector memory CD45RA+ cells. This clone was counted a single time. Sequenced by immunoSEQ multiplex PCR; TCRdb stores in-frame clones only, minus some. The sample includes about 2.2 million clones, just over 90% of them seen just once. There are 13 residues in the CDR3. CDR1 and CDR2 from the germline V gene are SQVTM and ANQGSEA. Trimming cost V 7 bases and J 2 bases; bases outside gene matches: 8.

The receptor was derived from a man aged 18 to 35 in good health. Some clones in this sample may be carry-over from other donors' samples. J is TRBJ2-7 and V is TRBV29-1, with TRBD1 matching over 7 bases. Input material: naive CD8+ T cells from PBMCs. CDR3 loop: CSAEGQLPYEQYF. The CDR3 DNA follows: TGCAGCGCCGAGGGACAGCTCCCCTACGAGCAGTACTTC.